The next 14 T cell receptor beta chains were all read from a single sample in a study of human T cells and chemical hapten exposure. Using its own MiXCR run on the RACE reads, TCRdb lists one record per CDR3 protein. The table shows some 400,000 distinct CDR3 sequences, with roughly 5% occurring only once. Time point in this sample: patch test 1, 2 weeks after DPC sensitization. The treatment denotes: therapeutic diphenylcyclopropenone sensitization with weekly scalp DPC. Sequenced here: whole blood, sampled in connection with sensitization to the hapten diphenylcyclopropenone (DPC). Receptors were obtained from a woman in her forties or fifties with alopecia areata. Some clones in this sample may be carry-over from other donors' samples.

This clonotype was counted only a few times. The rearrangement links TRBV29-1 to TRBJ1-2; D unresolved. CDR1 is SQVTM and CDR2 is ANQGSEA in the germline V gene. Deletions cut 7 bases from V and 4 bases from J, with 16 bases between. CDR3 length equals 13 residues. The CDR3 reads CSAIDGTTYGYTF. The CDR3 DNA sequence: TGCAGCGCCATTGACGGAACCACCTATGGCTACACCTTC.

This clonotype has a count of ten or more. This chain connects TRBV5-4 to TRBJ2-4; D may correspond to TRBD1 or TRBD2 (5 bases each). V dropped 2 bases and J dropped 7 bases, with 19 bases sitting between them. CDR3 length equals 16 residues. Germline V gene data show CDR1 as SGHNT and CDR2 as YYREEE (reference sequence). As DNA, the CDR3 is TGTGCCAGCAGCTTACCGGGACCCCTGGAACACAACATTCAGTACTTC. Translated, it gives CASSLPGPLEHNIQYF.

This clonotype occurred many times. V and J are TRBV6-2 or TRBV6-3 and TRBJ1-2; possibly TRBD1 for D (5 bases). The length of the CDR3 is 14 residues. V lost 4 bases to trimming and J lost 5 bases, with 14 bases between them. The germline V gene has CDR1 MNHEY and CDR2 SVGEGT. The CDR3 coding sequence is TGTGCCAGCAGTTCGGGACTTTCGACGTATGGCTACACCTTC. It is translated as CASSSGLSTYGYTF.

This clonotype occurred many times. The chain uses TRBV2 and TRBJ2-4; D remains ambiguous. This CDR3 region has 14 residues. The germline V gene encodes CDR1 SNHLY and CDR2 FYNNEI. Trimming left V 6 bases short and J 0 bases short, with 9 bases between. CDR3 protein: CASRDPGAKNIQYF. As DNA, the CDR3 is TGTGCCAGCAGGGACCCGGGAGCCAAAAACATTCAGTACTTC.

Many counts were recorded for this clonotype. The rearrangement uses TRBV27 and TRBJ1-2; D is uncertain. Germline assignment: CDR1 MNHEY and CDR2 SMNVEV (reference sequence). The CDR3 has 14 amino acids. The V gene lost 6 bases and the J gene lost 4 bases, with 15 bases spanning the gap. As DNA, the CDR3 is TGTGCCAGCAGCCCCGCCCGGGGAGGCTATGGCTACACCTTC. This translates into CASSPARGGYGYTF.

This clonotype was seen repeatedly, ten times or more. V usage is TRBV9 and J usage is TRBJ2-5, with 7 positions matching TRBD2. The trim removed 3 bases at V and 2 bases at J, leaving 4 bases unmatched. The CDR3 has 14 amino acids. The germline V gene encodes CDR1 SGDLS and CDR2 YYNGEE. The CDR3 reads CASSAGTKQETQYF. The CDR3 DNA is TGTGCCAGCAGCGCCGGGACTAAACAAGAGACCCAGTACTTC.

This clonotype showed up many times. The chain has TRBV11-2 and TRBJ2-2; D call uncertain. V was pared by 2 bases and J by 0 bases, with 4 bases between. The CDR3 length is 14 residues. Germline V gene data show CDR1 as SGHAT and CDR2 as FQNNGV. Here the CDR3 DNA reads TGTGCCAGCAGCTTATACGCGAACACCGGGGAGCTGTTTTTT. Its translation: CASSLYANTGELFF.

This clonotype was seen at least ten times. The rearrangement uses TRBV7-2 and TRBJ1-1; maybe TRBD1 (6 bases). Trimming cost V 3 bases and J 1 base, with 15 bases left between them. This CDR3 region has 16 residues. The germline V gene encodes CDR1 SGHTA and CDR2 FQGNSA. The CDR3 nucleotides read TGTGCCAGCAGCTTTCTTTCCAGGGGCAAGAACACTGAAGCTTTCTTT. It codes for CASSFLSRGKNTEAFF.

This clonotype was recorded at least ten times. The J gene is TRBJ1-4, the V gene TRBV7-8; 11 bases fit TRBD1. V was pared by 3 bases and J by 3 bases, with 3 bases of the junction left unmatched. CDR1 SGHVS and CDR2 FQNEAQ come from the germline V gene. The CDR3 totals 16 residues. CDR3 sequence: CASSFGQGAPNEKLFF. DNA of the CDR3: TGTGCCAGCAGCTTCGGACAGGGGGCCCCTAATGAAAAACTGTTTTTT.

This clonotype has a count of ten or more. The rearrangement joins TRBV19 to TRBJ1-5, with TRBD1 identical over 7 bases. CDR1 and CDR2 from the germline V gene are LNHDA and SQIVND (reference sequence). This CDR3 spans 14 amino acids. The V and J ends lost 7 bases and 5 bases, in that order; junction bases with no gene match: 8. CDR3 in DNA: TGTGCCAGTACTCCGGACAGGTCCTATCAGCCCCAGCATTTT. Translated: CASTPDRSYQPQHF.

The genes are TRBV12-3 or TRBV12-4 and TRBJ2-3; 8 bases line up with TRBD1. The CDR3 totals 15 residues. The J segment lost 1 base and the V segment lost 3 bases, leaving 3 bases of the junction unmatched. In DNA, the CDR3 is TGTGCCAGCAGTTTTCCGGGACAGGGCACAGATACGCAGTATTTT. This gives the protein CASSFPGQGTDTQYF.

The chain employs TRBV7-2 and TRBJ2-3; possibly TRBD2 for D (5 bases). Germline V gene lookup returns CDR1 SGHTA and CDR2 FQGNSA. The V end was cut by 1 base, the J end by 6 bases, with 14 bases between. This CDR3 spans 15 amino acids. The CDR3 DNA reads as TGTGCCAGCAGCTTAGATGGTGGAGGAGGCGATACGCAGTATTTT. This codes for CASSLDGGGGDTQYF. The full variable domain, completed using reference TRBV7-2 and TRBJ2-3, is GAGVSQSPSNKVTEKGKDVELRCDPISGHTALYWYRQSLGQGLEFLIYFQGNSAPDKSGLPSDRFSAERTGGSVSTLTIQRTQQEDSAVYLCASSLDGGGGDTQYFGPGTRLTVL.

This clonotype was seen more than once but under ten times. The chain recombines TRBV7-9 with TRBJ1-1, with D possibly being TRBD1 (5 bases). This CDR3 is 13 amino acids long. The germline V and J ends were trimmed by 5 bases and 6 bases, with 13 bases remaining between them. Germline V lookup: CDR1 SEHNR, CDR2 FQNEAQ (reference sequence). The CDR3 nucleotides are TGTGCCAGCAGCCCTCGACAGTACTCTGAAGCTTTCTTT. The encoded protein is CASSPRQYSEAFF.

This clonotype occurred many times. The rearrangement joins TRBV4-2 to TRBJ2-1; D unresolved. V lost 0 bases, J lost 7 bases, and 4 bases lay in between. CDR1 is LGHNA, CDR2 YNFKEQ, per germline. This CDR3 comprises 12 residues. CDR3 DNA sequence: TGTGCCAGCAGCCAAGATAGGAATGAGCAGTTCTTC. This codes for CASSQDRNEQFF.